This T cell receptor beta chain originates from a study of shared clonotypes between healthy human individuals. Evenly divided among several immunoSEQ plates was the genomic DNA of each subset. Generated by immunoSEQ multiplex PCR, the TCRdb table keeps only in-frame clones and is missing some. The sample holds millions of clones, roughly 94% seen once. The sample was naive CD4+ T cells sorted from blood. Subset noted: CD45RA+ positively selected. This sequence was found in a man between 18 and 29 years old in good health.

The CDR3 sequence is CASSLADPGELFF. For the CDR3, the DNA is TGTGCCAGCAGCCTCGCAGATCCCGGGGAGCTGTTTTTT. The chain carries TRBV7-6 and TRBJ2-2; no reliable D call. Deletions cut 5 bases from V and 6 bases from J, with 10 bases between. Germline V gene data show CDR1 as SGHVS and CDR2 as FNYEAQ. CDR3 size: 13 residues.